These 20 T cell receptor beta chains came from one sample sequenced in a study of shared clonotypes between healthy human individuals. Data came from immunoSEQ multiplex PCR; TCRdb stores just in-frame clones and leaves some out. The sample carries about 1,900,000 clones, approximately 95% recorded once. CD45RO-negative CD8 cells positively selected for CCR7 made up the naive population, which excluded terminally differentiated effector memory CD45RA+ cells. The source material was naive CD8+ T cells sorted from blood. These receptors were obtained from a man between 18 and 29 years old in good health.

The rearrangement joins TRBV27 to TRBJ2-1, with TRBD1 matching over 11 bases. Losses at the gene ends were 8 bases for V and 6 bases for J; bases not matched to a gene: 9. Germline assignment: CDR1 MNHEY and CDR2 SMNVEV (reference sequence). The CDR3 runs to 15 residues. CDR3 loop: CASGPGTGGGNEQFF. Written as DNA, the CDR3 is TGTGCCAGCGGGCCGGGGACAGGGGGGGGCAATGAGCAGTTCTTC.

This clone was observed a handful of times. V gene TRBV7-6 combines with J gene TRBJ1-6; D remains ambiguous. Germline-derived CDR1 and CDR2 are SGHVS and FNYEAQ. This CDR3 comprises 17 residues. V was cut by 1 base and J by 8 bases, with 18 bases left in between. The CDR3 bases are TGTGCCAGCAGCTTAGGTCGTGGTTACTCTATTGATTCACCCCTCCACTTT. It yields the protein CASSLGRGYSIDSPLHF.

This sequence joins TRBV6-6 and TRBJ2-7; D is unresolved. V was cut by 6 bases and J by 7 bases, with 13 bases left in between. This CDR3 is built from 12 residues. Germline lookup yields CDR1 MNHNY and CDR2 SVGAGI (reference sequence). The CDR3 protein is CASSDLLGEQYF. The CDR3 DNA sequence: TGTGCCAGCAGCGACCTTCTGGGAGAGCAGTACTTC.

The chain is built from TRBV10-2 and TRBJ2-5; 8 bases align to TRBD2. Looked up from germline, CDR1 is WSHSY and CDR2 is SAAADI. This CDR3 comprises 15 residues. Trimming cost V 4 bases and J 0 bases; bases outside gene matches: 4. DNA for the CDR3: TGCGCCAGCAGTGCTTACGGGGGGGACCAAGAGACCCAGTACTTC. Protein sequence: CASSAYGGDQETQYF.

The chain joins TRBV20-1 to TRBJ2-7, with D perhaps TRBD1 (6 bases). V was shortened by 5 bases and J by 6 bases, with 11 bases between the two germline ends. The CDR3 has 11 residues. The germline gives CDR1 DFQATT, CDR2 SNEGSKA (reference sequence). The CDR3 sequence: CSALQGLEQYF. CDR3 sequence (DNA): TGCAGTGCTCTACAGGGTCTCGAGCAGTACTTC.

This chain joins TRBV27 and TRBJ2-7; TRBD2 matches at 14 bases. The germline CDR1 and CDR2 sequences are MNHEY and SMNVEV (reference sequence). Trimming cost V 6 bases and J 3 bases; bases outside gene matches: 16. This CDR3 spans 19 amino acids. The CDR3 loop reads CASRGQGLRGTSGSYEQYF. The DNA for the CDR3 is TGTGCCAGCAGAGGCCAAGGGCTAAGGGGGACTAGCGGGAGCTACGAGCAGTACTTC.

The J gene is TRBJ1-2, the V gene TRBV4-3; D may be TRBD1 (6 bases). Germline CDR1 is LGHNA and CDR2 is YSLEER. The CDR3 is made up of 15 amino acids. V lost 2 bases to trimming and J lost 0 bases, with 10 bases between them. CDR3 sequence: CASSQTRTANYGYTF. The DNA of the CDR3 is TGCGCCAGCAGCCAAACAAGGACAGCTAACTATGGCTACACCTTC.

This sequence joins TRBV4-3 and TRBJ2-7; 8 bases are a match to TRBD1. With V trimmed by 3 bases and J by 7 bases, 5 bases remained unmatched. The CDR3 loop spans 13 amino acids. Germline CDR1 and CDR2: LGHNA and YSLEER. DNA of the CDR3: TGCGCCAGCAGCCAGGCCGGGACAGGAGAGCAGTACTTC. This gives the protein CASSQAGTGEQYF.

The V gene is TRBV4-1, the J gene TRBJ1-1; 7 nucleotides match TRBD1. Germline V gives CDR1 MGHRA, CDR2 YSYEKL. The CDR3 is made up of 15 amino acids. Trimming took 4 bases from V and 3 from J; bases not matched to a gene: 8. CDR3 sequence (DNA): TGCGCCAGCAGCCTTAAAGACAGGGTTTACACTGAAGCTTTCTTT. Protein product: CASSLKDRVYTEAFF.

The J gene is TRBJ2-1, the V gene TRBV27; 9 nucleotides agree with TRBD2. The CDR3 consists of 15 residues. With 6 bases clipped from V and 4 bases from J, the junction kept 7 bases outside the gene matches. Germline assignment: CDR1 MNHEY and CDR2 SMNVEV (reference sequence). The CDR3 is CASRSSGGQYNEQFF. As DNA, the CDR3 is TGTGCCAGCAGGTCAAGCGGGGGGCAGTACAATGAGCAGTTCTTC.

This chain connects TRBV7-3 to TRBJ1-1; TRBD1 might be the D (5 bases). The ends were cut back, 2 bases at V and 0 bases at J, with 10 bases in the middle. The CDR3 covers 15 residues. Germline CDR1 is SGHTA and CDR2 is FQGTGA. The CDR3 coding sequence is TGTGCCAGCAGCTTAGACGGGACGGTGAACACTGAAGCTTTCTTT. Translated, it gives CASSLDGTVNTEAFF.

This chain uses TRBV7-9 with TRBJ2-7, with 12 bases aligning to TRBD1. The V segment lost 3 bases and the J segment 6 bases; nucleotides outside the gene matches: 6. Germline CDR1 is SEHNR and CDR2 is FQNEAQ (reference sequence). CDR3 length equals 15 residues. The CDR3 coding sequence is TGTGCCAGCAGCTTTCCCGGGACAGGGGGCTCCGAGCAGTACTTC. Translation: CASSFPGTGGSEQYF.

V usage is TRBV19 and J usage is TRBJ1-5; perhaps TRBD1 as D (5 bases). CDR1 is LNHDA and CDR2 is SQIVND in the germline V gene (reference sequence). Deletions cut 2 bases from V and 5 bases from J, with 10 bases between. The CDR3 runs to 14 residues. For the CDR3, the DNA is TGTGCCAGTAGTATAATAGGGGACCATCAGCCCCAGCATTTT. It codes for CASSIIGDHQPQHF.

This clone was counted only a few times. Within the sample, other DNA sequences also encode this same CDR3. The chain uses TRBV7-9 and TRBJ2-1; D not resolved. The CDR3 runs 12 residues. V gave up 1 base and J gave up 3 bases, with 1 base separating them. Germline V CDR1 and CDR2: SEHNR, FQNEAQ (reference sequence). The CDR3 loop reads CASSLDYNEQFF. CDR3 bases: TGTGCCAGCAGCTTAGACTACAATGAGCAGTTCTTC.

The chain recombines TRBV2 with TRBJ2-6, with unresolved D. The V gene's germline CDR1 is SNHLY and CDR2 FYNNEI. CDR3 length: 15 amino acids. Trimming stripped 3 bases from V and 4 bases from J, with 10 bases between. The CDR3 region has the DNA TGTGCCAGCAGTGACTGGGCCTCCGGGGCCAACGTCCTGACTTTC. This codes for CASSDWASGANVLTF.

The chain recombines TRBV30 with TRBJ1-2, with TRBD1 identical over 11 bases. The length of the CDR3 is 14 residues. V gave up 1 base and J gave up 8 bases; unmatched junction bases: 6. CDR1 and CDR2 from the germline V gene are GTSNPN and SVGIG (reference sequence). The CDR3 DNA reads TGTGCCTGGAGTGACGGACAGGGGGCGTCCGGCTACACCTTC. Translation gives CAWSDGQGASGYTF.

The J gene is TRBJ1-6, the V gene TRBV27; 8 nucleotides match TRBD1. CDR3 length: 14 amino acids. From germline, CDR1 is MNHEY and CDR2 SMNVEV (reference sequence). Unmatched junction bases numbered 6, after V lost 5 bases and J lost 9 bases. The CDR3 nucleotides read TGTGCCAGCAGTGATGGACAGGGAGGTTCACCCCTCCACTTT. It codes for CASSDGQGGSPLHF.

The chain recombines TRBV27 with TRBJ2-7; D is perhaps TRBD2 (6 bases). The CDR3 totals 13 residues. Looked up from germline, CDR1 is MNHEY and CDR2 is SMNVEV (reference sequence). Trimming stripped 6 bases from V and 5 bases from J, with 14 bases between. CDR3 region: CASSPTEGNEQYF. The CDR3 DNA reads TGTGCCAGCAGCCCTACGGAGGGCAACGAGCAGTACTTC.

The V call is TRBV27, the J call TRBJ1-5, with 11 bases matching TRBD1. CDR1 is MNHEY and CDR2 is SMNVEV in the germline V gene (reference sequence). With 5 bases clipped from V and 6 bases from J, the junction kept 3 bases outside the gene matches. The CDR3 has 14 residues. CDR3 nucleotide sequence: TGTGCCAGCAGTGGACAGGGGGCGAGTCAGCCCCAGCATTTT. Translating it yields CASSGQGASQPQHF.

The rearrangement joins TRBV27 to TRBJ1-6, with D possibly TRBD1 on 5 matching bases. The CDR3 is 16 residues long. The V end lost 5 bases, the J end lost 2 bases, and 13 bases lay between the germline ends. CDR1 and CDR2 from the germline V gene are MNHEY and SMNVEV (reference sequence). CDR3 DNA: TGTGCCAGCAGTCCCTGGGGGTCCACCTATAATTCACCCCTCCACTTT. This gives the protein CASSPWGSTYNSPLHF.